This T cell receptor (beta chain) was sequenced in a study of blood T cell repertoires in COVID-19. As for the study in general: COVID-19 samples collected from the United States, Italy and Spain covered acute and convalescent phases. Sources were T cells, B-cell-depleted T cells, or PBMCs; the material itself was cDNA or gDNA.

CDR1 is MNHEY and CDR2 is SVGAGI in the germline V gene. The CDR3 is made up of 15 amino acids. V trimming: 6 bases; J trimming: 2 bases; junction bases outside the gene matches: 9. The assay was immunoSEQ multiplex PCR, and TCRdb's table has in-frame clones only and misses some. The sample includes 200,000 to 300,000 clones, 70% to 85% of them seen just once. This chain uses TRBV6-5 with TRBJ2-5, with 7 positions matching TRBD1. The sequence derives from a woman of 80 years or more with acute or convalescent COVID-19. Sequenced material: peripheral blood. In nucleotides, the CDR3 is TGTGCCAGCAGATCTTACAGGGGTTTACAAGAGACCCAGTACTTC. It translates to CASRSYRGLQETQYF.